This entry lists 32 T cell receptor beta chains sequenced from one sample in a study of cytomegalovirus exposure and HLA in healthy donors. In the PCR, 60 Vbeta and 13 Jbeta primers were used. The table came from immunoSEQ multiplex PCR; TCRdb's copy has only in-frame clones and leaves some out. This sample carries tens of thousands of clones, with 15% going to the ten biggest clones. The sample comprised PBMCs. The receptors originated from a man aged 45-65 years in good health and CMV-seropositive.

The chain uses TRBV6-1 and TRBJ1-1; TRBD1 aligns across 8 bases. CDR1 and CDR2 from the germline V gene are MNHNS and SASEGT. The CDR3 sequence is 13 residues long. J lost 7 bases, V lost 4 bases, and 5 bases had no gene match. The CDR3 region is CASSVGTGFEAFF. CDR3 sequence (DNA): TGTGCCAGCAGTGTGGGGACAGGCTTTGAAGCTTTCTTT.

V usage is TRBV27 and J usage is TRBJ1-2; D is possibly TRBD1 (5 bases). The CDR3 is made up of 14 amino acids. The germline CDR1 and CDR2 sequences are MNHEY and SMNVEV (reference sequence). V shed 5 bases and J shed 8 bases, with 18 bases lying between them. Here the CDR3 DNA reads TGTGCCAGCAGTCTTAATCCTGACAGTTTAGGCTACACCTTC. Its translation: CASSLNPDSLGYTF.

This rearrangement joins TRBV27 to TRBJ1-5, with D perhaps TRBD1 (6 bases). The V and J ends lost 3 bases and 4 bases respectively, with 13 bases between them. The CDR3 spans 15 residues. CDR1 and CDR2 from the germline V gene are MNHEY and SMNVEV (reference sequence). The CDR3 DNA is TGTGCCAGCAGTTTTAGTCGGACAGCAAATCAGCCCCAGCATTTT. Encoded protein: CASSFSRTANQPQHF.

The chain recombines TRBV11-1 with TRBJ2-5, with 12 bases lining up with TRBD2. The V gene end was trimmed by 2 bases and the J gene end by 5 bases; junction bases not matched to a gene: 3. CDR1 and CDR2 from the germline V gene are SGHAT and FQDESV (reference sequence). There are 15 residues in the CDR3. The CDR3: CASSLLGLAGETQYF. CDR3 sequence (DNA): TGTGCCAGCAGCTTACTAGGACTAGCGGGGGAGACCCAGTACTTC.

The V and J genes are TRBV6-5 and TRBJ2-7; TRBD2 matches 7 bases. After removal of 0 bases from V and 3 bases from J, the junction contained 5 bases not matched to a gene. The CDR3 consists of 15 residues. From germline, CDR1 is MNHEY and CDR2 SVGAGI. The chain's CDR3 is CASSYSRSGGYEQYV. The CDR3, as DNA: TGTGCCAGCAGTTACTCGAGGTCGGGGGGCTACGAGCAGTACGTC.

V is TRBV7-3 and J is TRBJ1-2, with D perhaps matching TRBD1 (6 bases). V was cut by 4 bases and J by 6 bases, with 9 bases left in between. The germline V gene encodes CDR1 SGHTA and CDR2 FQGTGA. This CDR3 region has 12 residues. CDR3 region: CASSSSGDGYTF. The DNA of the CDR3 is TGTGCCAGCAGCTCCTCAGGGGATGGCTACACCTTC.

The chain uses TRBV7-9 and TRBJ2-5; the match to TRBD2 covers 11 bases. Germline assignment: CDR1 SEHNR and CDR2 FQNEAQ (reference sequence). This CDR3 is 15 amino acids long. With V trimmed by 5 bases and J by 4 bases, 6 bases remained unmatched. The CDR3 sequence is CASSPLAGGRETQYF. The CDR3 DNA reads as TGTGCCAGCAGCCCCCTAGCGGGAGGTAGAGAGACCCAGTACTTC.

The CDR3 DNA follows: TGTGCCAGCAGTTCATTCCTCGAGACTGATTATGAGCAGTACTTC. This encodes CASSSFLETDYEQYF. The V gene is TRBV13, the J gene TRBJ2-7, with D uncertain. This CDR3 has 15 residues. CDR1 and CDR2 from the germline V gene are PRHDT and FYEKMQ (reference sequence). V shed 6 bases and J shed 7 bases, with 22 bases lying between them.

J is TRBJ1-1 and V is TRBV27; D remains unclear. Trimming took off 7 bases at V and 4 bases at J, with 4 bases between the two ends. The CDR3 length is 10 residues. The germline gives CDR1 MNHEY, CDR2 SMNVEV (reference sequence). The CDR3 here is CASMSTEAFF. The CDR3 DNA is TGTGCCAGCATGAGCACTGAAGCTTTCTTT.

The V gene is TRBV19, the J gene TRBJ1-3; D call uncertain. Germline V gene lookup returns CDR1 LNHDA and CDR2 SQIVND (reference sequence). Trimming pared 5 bases from V and 0 bases from J, leaving 14 bases between. The CDR3 covers 16 residues. CDR3 region: CASSSLAGRSGNTIYF. CDR3 coding DNA: TGTGCCAGTAGTTCCCTAGCCGGGCGCTCTGGAAACACCATATATTTT.

The chain couples TRBV29-1 to TRBJ1-1, with 9 bases aligning to TRBD1. The J segment lost 10 bases and the V segment lost 3 bases, leaving 9 bases of the junction unmatched. The CDR3 consists of 13 residues. Germline V gene data show CDR1 as SQVTM and CDR2 as ANQGSEA. CDR3 sequence: CSVDPGTGFVAFF. The CDR3 bases are TGCAGCGTTGACCCGGGGACAGGGTTTGTAGCTTTCTTT.

V gene TRBV20-1 combines with J gene TRBJ2-7, with D unresolved. The V gene lost 5 bases and the J gene lost 7 bases, with 12 bases spanning the gap. CDR3 length: 11 residues. CDR1 is DFQATT and CDR2 is SNEGSKA in the germline V gene (reference sequence). The CDR3 region is CSAFYLKEQYF. CDR3 nucleotides: TGCAGTGCTTTTTATCTAAAAGAGCAGTACTTC.

The chain combines TRBV5-1 with TRBJ2-5, with D maybe TRBD1 (6 bases). V lost 4 bases and J lost 2, with 12 bases in between. Per germline, CDR1 SGHRS and CDR2 YFSETQ. The CDR3 extends over 14 amino acids. This chain's CDR3 is CASSPGQQQETQYF. CDR3 in DNA: TGCGCCAGCAGCCCCGGACAGCAACAAGAGACCCAGTACTTC.

This rearrangement joins TRBV7-2 to TRBJ1-6; D gene unclear. Germline CDR1 is SGHTA and CDR2 is FQGNSA. Trimming left V 6 bases short and J 7 bases short, with 19 bases between. The CDR3 runs to 16 residues. The CDR3: CASRTRGERVNSPLHF. The DNA for the CDR3 is TGTGCCAGCAGGACACGCGGGGAAAGGGTAAATTCACCCCTCCACTTT.

The gene calls are TRBV7-2 and TRBJ2-7, with 7 bases identical to TRBD2. Germline V lookup: CDR1 SGHTA, CDR2 FQGNSA. Trimming cost V 5 bases and J 3 bases; bases outside gene matches: 4. The CDR3 consists of 13 residues. The CDR3 DNA sequence: TGTGCCAGCAGCCCCGCGGGGGTCTACGAGCAGTACGTC. As protein: CASSPAGVYEQYV.

The V call is TRBV7-8, the J call TRBJ1-3; 9 positions match TRBD1. The CDR3 totals 16 residues. The V segment lost 3 bases and the J segment 4 bases; nucleotides outside the gene matches: 7. Per the germline V gene, CDR1 is SGHVS and CDR2 is FQNEAQ. CDR3 protein: CASSFVQGAEGNTIYF. CDR3 nucleotide sequence: TGTGCCAGCAGCTTCGTACAGGGGGCGGAGGGAAACACCATATATTTT.

The CDR3 is CASSIAGSNQPQHF. DNA for the CDR3: TGTGCCAGTAGTATAGCCGGTAGCAATCAGCCCCAGCATTTT. The rearrangement links TRBV19 to TRBJ1-5, with unresolved D. Germline V CDR1 and CDR2: LNHDA, SQIVND (reference sequence). The CDR3 runs 14 residues. V shed 1 base and J shed 0 bases, with 4 bases lying between them.

V and J are TRBV27 and TRBJ2-1; TRBD1 aligns across 9 bases. Trimming took 6 bases from V and 5 from J; bases not matched to a gene: 8. The CDR3 spans 15 residues. The germline V gene encodes CDR1 MNHEY and CDR2 SMNVEV (reference sequence). CDR3 in DNA: TGTGCCAGCAGAGGACCACAGGGGGCGGACAATGAGCAGTTCTTC. Its translation is CASRGPQGADNEQFF.

This clone is called medium-sized (0.01 to 0.1%) based on its frequency. V gene TRBV7-9 combines with J gene TRBJ2-7; D might be TRBD1 (5 bases). Germline V gene data show CDR1 as SEHNR and CDR2 as FQNEAQ (reference sequence). This CDR3 is built from 13 residues. Deletions cut 5 bases from V and 3 bases from J, with 11 bases between. CDR3 sequence: CASSPPGYYEQYV. DNA for the CDR3: TGTGCCAGCAGCCCCCCAGGGTACTACGAGCAGTACGTC.

This rearrangement joins TRBV20-1 to TRBJ2-1, with 9 positions matching TRBD2. The CDR3 is 11 amino acids. Germline values: CDR1 DFQATT, CDR2 SNEGSKA (reference sequence). Trimming cost V 6 bases and J 8 bases; bases outside gene matches: 2. CDR3 sequence (DNA): TGCAGTGCCGGGACTAGCCATGAGCAGTTCTTC. Amino acid sequence: CSAGTSHEQFF.

The CDR3, as DNA: TGTGCCAGTAGTATGGGCCAGCCTCCCTCCTACGAGCAGTACTTC. Translating it yields CASSMGQPPSYEQYF. This chain links TRBV19 with TRBJ2-7; D not certain. Germline V gene lookup returns CDR1 LNHDA and CDR2 SQIVND (reference sequence). Trimming removed 3 bases from V and 0 bases from J, with 12 bases in between. The CDR3 has 15 amino acids. The full variable domain, rest sourced from reference TRBV19 and TRBJ2-7, is DGGITQSPKYLFRKEGQNVTLSCEQNLNHDAMYWYRQDPGQGLRLIYYSQIVNDFQKGDIAEGYSVSREKKESFPLTVTSAQKNPTAFYLCASSMGQPPSYEQYFGPGTRLTVT.

This chain joins TRBV6-6 and TRBJ2-3; 9 bases match TRBD2. V gave up 6 bases and J gave up 1 base; unmatched junction bases: 5. The CDR3 covers 15 residues. CDR1 is MNHNY, CDR2 SVGAGI, per germline (reference sequence). Written as DNA, the CDR3 is TGTGCCAGCAGAACGACTAGCGGAGGCACAGATACGCAGTATTTT. It encodes CASRTTSGGTDTQYF.

The V call is TRBV7-9, the J call TRBJ2-1; 7 bases map to TRBD2. Looked up from germline, CDR1 is SEHNR and CDR2 is FQNEAQ (reference sequence). Trimming cost V 5 bases and J 6 bases; bases outside gene matches: 10. The CDR3 runs 15 residues. CDR3 protein: CASSLGLSGINEQFF. The CDR3 DNA sequence: TGTGCCAGCAGCCTCGGATTGAGCGGGATCAATGAGCAGTTCTTC.

On this clone itself: Different DNA sequences within this sample yield the same CDR3. The gene calls are TRBV11-2 and TRBJ1-1; D is perhaps TRBD1 (6 bases). V lost 6 bases and J 1 base, leaving 18 bases between the germline ends. Germline CDR1 SGHAT, CDR2 FQNNGV. This CDR3 contains 16 residues. DNA of the CDR3: TGTGCCAGCAGTTACTCCTCAGGACAGACGAACACTGAAGCTTTCTTT. This codes for CASSYSSGQTNTEAFF.

The rearrangement links TRBV4-3 to TRBJ2-1; TRBD2 matches at 10 bases. Trimming cost V 1 base and J 2 bases; bases outside gene matches: 2. Germline V gene sequence: CDR1 LGHNA, CDR2 YSLEER. The CDR3 is 16 amino acids. The CDR3 nucleotides are TGCGCCAGCAGCCAAGCTAGCGGGAGCGCCTACAATGAGCAGTTCTTC. As protein: CASSQASGSAYNEQFF.

The rearrangement links TRBV6-5 to TRBJ1-6; D uncertain. The V end lost 5 bases, the J end lost 7 bases, and 9 bases lay between the germline ends. Per germline, CDR1 MNHEY and CDR2 SVGAGI. The CDR3 is 13 residues long. This CDR3 is CASSLAINSPLHF. Here the CDR3 DNA reads TGTGCCAGCAGTCTTGCGATAAATTCACCCCTCCACTTT.

This sequence joins TRBV18 and TRBJ1-1; D not certain. Per the germline V gene, CDR1 is KGHSH and CDR2 is LQKENI. The CDR3 contains 13 residues. With 4 bases removed from V and 1 base from J, the gap between germline ends came to 7 bases. The CDR3 DNA reads as TGTGCCAGCTCACTAGAGGAGAACACTGAAGCTTTCTTT. Translating gives CASSLEENTEAFF. Variable domain in full (rest from reference TRBV18 and TRBJ1-1): NAGVMQNPRHLVRRRGQEARLRCSPMKGHSHVYWYRQLPEEGLKFMVYLQKENIIDESGMPKERFSAEFPKEGPSILRIQQVVRGDSAAYFCASSLEENTEAFFGQGTRLTVV.

The genes are TRBV25-1 and TRBJ1-3, with D hard to call. V gave up 1 base and J gave up 0 bases, with 13 bases separating them. In germline, CDR1 is MGHDK, CDR2 SYGVNS. CDR3 length: 17 residues. The CDR3 loop reads CASSEFGDTVSGNTIYF. The CDR3 nucleotides read TGTGCCAGCAGTGAATTTGGTGACACCGTCTCTGGAAACACCATATATTTT.

V and J are TRBV19 and TRBJ1-1; the match to TRBD1 covers 11 bases. CDR1 and CDR2 (germline): LNHDA, SQIVND (reference sequence). V was clipped by 6 bases and J by 7 bases; unmatched bases: 4. This CDR3 is built from 13 residues. CDR3 loop: CASSTDRGLEAFF. The CDR3 region has the DNA TGTGCCAGTAGCACGGACAGGGGGCTTGAAGCTTTCTTT.

The rearrangement uses TRBV10-3 and TRBJ1-2; D call uncertain. The ends were cut back, 4 bases at V and 8 bases at J, with 11 bases in the middle. This CDR3 is built from 12 residues. CDR1 is ENHRY, CDR2 SYGVKD, per germline. The CDR3 reads CAISGGGAGYTF. The CDR3 coding sequence is TGTGCCATCAGTGGAGGTGGAGCAGGCTACACCTTC.

V and J are TRBV7-6 and TRBJ1-4, with TRBD1 matching over 10 bases. V shed 2 bases, J shed 8 bases, and the junction held 8 bases outside the gene matches. Looked up from germline, CDR1 is SGHVS and CDR2 is FNYEAQ. The CDR3 is 16 residues long. The CDR3 DNA reads TGTGCCAGCAGCTTAACGTTCGACAGGGGGCGAGAAAAACTGTTTTTT. The encoded protein is CASSLTFDRGREKLFF.

The chain couples TRBV9 to TRBJ2-7; 9 positions match TRBD1. The CDR3 loop spans 15 amino acids. After removal of 4 bases from V and 0 bases from J, the junction contained 5 bases not matched to a gene. Germline V gives CDR1 SGDLS, CDR2 YYNGEE. The CDR3 coding sequence is TGTGCCAGCAGCCCTGGGGGACAGGGCTCCTACGAGCAGTACTTC. Its protein product is CASSPGGQGSYEQYF.